This T cell receptor (beta chain) was recovered during a study of T cells in Graves' hyperthyroidism and ophthalmopathy (dated by TCRdb to the late 2010s). As for the study more broadly: Peripheral blood was sampled at the time of initial diagnosis, prior to any treatment. The paper reports TCR Vbeta CDR3 sequencing of some 140 peripheral blood samples: under 45 ophthalmopathy, under 80 hyperthyroidism and around 17 progressor patients. The study also compared thyroid tissue and blood T-cell repertoires from more than 5 Graves' hyperthyroidism patients. Prospective prediction of ophthalmopathy was tested in an independent validation cohort of fewer than 20 hyperthyroidism patients and 15 to 17 patients who later progressed to ophthalmopathy. For training and testing, the 100 or so patients in the discovery cohort were randomly divided in a 7:3 ratio. Following sampling, methimazole starting at 30 mg daily was given to hyperthyroidism patients, and high-dose intravenous methylprednisolone was given to ophthalmopathy patients. A discovery cohort of around 98 patients, about 44 with Graves' ophthalmopathy and 57 with stable Graves' hyperthyroidism, was used to find distinguishing TCR V-J signatures.

Study-wide findings and limitations: No statistical method was used to set the sample size in advance, and investigators knew the group allocation. Blood samples also contained most of the expanded thyroid clonotypes (frequency above 0.001), which suggests that blood repertoires may reflect thyroid immune responses. A 13 V-J signature model separated ophthalmopathy from stable hyperthyroidism, with nearly 90% sensitivity and about 81% specificity in cross-validation and 80%/75% in testing. In validation, the model predicted progression to ophthalmopathy a median of 6.5 months before onset, with roughly 68% sensitivity and 72.22% specificity.

There are 14 amino acids in the CDR3, from cysteine to phenylalanine inclusive. CDR3 DNA only is kept here, 42 bases in frame from base 1. Based on the germline V gene, the CDR1 and CDR2 sequences are SGDLS and YYNGEE. Trimming leaves V shorter by 0 bases and J shorter by 3 bases, with the junction holding 2 bases beyond the gene matches. This clonotype occurred many times. Its antigen is not yet known. No base-level quality is on record; no much larger clone is a single base apart. The TCR beta CDR3 regions were amplified from RNA transcripts. The TCR CDR3 was subjected to a first round of RT-PCR using the HTBI primer set and the Qiagen OneStep RT-PCR kit. Libraries were constructed in a second round of multiplex PCR, after which size selection and purification were carried out. Libraries were sequenced paired-end with 100 bp reads on an Illumina HiSeq2000. Under the source paper's analysis protocol: SOAPnuke was used to process the raw data, with reads discarded if the reads contained adapters or uncalled bases, had a mean Phred below 15, or lacked an exact constant-primer or identifier match. High-quality paired reads were merged with COPE v1.2.5, and unique nucleotide sequences were defined as clonotypes. Clonotypes were aligned to IMGT TRBV, TRBD and TRBJ reference segments using MiTCR v1.1. The analysis was restricted to V-J combinations with a frequency above 0.0001, which together covered roughly 99% of the repertoires. A TCS score was defined as the ratio of F50 (clonal expansion) to E x V (chaos), with BLOSUM62-based TCRdist applied between CDR3 peptides within each V-J. Welch's t-statistics and random forest reduced 514 V-J features to 13, which were used in a naive Bayes classifier (R e1071). Clones were called with MiXCR by TCRdb after fastp trimmed the public reads at Q25, and only in-frame beta chains were retained. When rows share a CDR3 protein, they turn into one entry using the most common DNA and genes. In this record, the V and J calls reflect TCRdb's handling and not the investigators' own analysis. Here the sample has under 400,000 distinct CDR3 sequences; around a fifth occur a single time. The ten top clones hold less than 65% of the sample.

Graves' hyperthyroidism was defined as stable when no progression to ophthalmopathy occurred over 18 months of follow-up. The hyperthyroidism patients were between 18 and 65 years old and newly diagnosed, with a disease duration of less than 2 months. Exclusion was applied to patients with uncontrolled infections, other autoimmune diseases, pregnancy or lactation. Diagnoses were established on the basis of clinical symptoms, serum thyroxine and TRAb, thyroid ultrasound, and orbital computed tomography. PBMCs were isolated from about 9.2 ml of fresh peripheral blood by Ficoll-Paque density gradient centrifugation. Trizol reagent was used to extract total RNA, and RNA quality was then checked on an Agilent 2100 Bioanalyzer.

The sequencing sample was made of blood. The V and J segments used are TRBV9 and TRBJ2-7; a stretch of 8 junction bases matches TRBD1. The source is a woman aged 50 to 65 with Graves' hyperthyroidism. The DNA sequence follows: TGTGCCAGCAGCGTAGCTACAGGGGGCTACGAGCAGTACTTC. This sequence encodes CASSVATGGYEQYF.